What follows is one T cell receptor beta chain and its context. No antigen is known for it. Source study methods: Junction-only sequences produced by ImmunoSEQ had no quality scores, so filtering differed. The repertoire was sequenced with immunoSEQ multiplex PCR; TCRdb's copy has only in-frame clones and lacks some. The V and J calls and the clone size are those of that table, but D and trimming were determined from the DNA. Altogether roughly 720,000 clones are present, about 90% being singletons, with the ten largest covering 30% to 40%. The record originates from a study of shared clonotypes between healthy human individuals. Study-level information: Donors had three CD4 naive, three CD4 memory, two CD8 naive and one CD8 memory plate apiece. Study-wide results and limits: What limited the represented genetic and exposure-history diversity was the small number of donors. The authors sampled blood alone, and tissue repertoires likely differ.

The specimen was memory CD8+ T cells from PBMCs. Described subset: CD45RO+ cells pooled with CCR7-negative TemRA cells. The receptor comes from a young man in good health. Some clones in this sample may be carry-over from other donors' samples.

CDR3 DNA: TGTGCCAGCAGCGTAGATGGCCGGGCTGCCAAAAACATTCAGTACTTC. It codes for CASSVDGRAAKNIQYF. This chain connects TRBV9 to TRBJ2-4; D unresolved. CDR3 length: 16 amino acids. Germline loops: CDR1 SGDLS, CDR2 YYNGEE. Trimming cost V 0 bases and J 1 base, with 11 bases left between them.